This T cell receptor beta chain comes out of a study of CD8 T cells in Susac syndrome. The study's findings and limits: There was no clonal expansion in the CD4+ T cell repertoires of Susac syndrome.

Random hexamers were used to reverse transcribe the RNA input (about 0.45 to 1 ug). Across 54 Vbeta and 13 Jbeta, immunoSEQ multiplex PCR amplified TCR beta CDR3. Each CDR3 protein is one row after TCRdb ran MiXCR on the immunoSEQ multiplex PCR reads. Among more than 150,000 distinct CDR3 sequences listed, 90% to 95% were seen once. The germline V gene has CDR1 LNHDA and CDR2 SQIVND (reference sequence). CDR3 length: 16 residues. V was clipped by 7 bases and J by 2 bases, with 19 bases between them. Worth noting for this clonotype: Its antigen is undetermined.

The CD8+ and CD4+ T cells were isolated magnetically using a negative isolation approach, whereas the TEMRA cells were enriched by FACS. This receptor was obtained from a human donor with Susac syndrome. The sequenced material came from CD4+ T cells from PBMCs. The chain employs TRBV19 and TRBJ2-3; D could derive from TRBD1 or TRBD2 (5 bases each). The CDR3 DNA follows: TGTGCCAGTACTCCCCGGGACCGAGCCTTCACAGATACGCAGTATTTT. As protein: CASTPRDRAFTDTQYF.